Reported below is one TCR beta chain. The CDR3 sequence is 15 residues long. V gave up 5 bases and J gave up 5 bases; unmatched junction bases: 7. Germline V gene data show CDR1 as MNHEY and CDR2 as SVGAGI. This sample is part of a study of blood T cell repertoires in COVID-19. Across the study: The United States, Italy and Spain supplied acute and convalescent COVID-19 samples. Sample material is recorded as cDNA or gDNA derived from T cells, B-cell-depleted T cells, or PBMCs.

As originally analysed: Reference gene primer amplification in the assay estimated nucleated cell counts. Clones were read by immunoSEQ multiplex PCR, and TCRdb kept only the in-frame ones, dropping some. V and J calls and clone size come straight from that table; D and trimming were deduced from the DNA. The sample lists around 140,000 clones, roughly nine tenths occurring once. This receptor was identified in a man in his late teens or twenties with COVID-19, enrolled during active disease. The chain is built from TRBV6-5 and TRBJ2-1; 9 positions match TRBD1. Sample: peripheral blood. The CDR3 sequence is CASSRPGQGNNEQFF. The CDR3 coding sequence is TGTGCCAGCAGTCGGCCGGGACAGGGTAACAATGAGCAGTTCTTC.